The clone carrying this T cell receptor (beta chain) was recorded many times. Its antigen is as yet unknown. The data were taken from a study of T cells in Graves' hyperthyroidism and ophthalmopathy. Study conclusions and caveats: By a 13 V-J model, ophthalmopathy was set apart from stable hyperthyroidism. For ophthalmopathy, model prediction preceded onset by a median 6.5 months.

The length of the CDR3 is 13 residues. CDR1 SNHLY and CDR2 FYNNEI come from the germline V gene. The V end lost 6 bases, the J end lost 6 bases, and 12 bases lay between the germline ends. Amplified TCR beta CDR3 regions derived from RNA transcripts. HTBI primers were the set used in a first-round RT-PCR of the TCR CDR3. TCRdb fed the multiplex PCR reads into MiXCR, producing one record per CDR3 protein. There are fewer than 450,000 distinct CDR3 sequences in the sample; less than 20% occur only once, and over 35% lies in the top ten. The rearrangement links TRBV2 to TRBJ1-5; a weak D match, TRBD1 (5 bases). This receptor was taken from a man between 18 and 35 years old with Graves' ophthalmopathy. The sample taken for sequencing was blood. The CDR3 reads CASRSGPSQPQHF. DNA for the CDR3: TGTGCCAGCAGGTCAGGGCCGAGTCAGCCCCAGCATTTT.